The 4 T cell receptor beta chains in this list originate from one sample, sequenced in a study of a mutant IDH1 vaccine in newly diagnosed glioma. These TCRs are of unknown antigen specificity. The time point was: week 47, end of study. In the vaccine, a single dose held 300 ug of the mutant IDH1 20-mer peptide, along with topical imiquimod. The repertoire was sequenced with immunoSEQ multiplex PCR; TCRdb's copy has only in-frame clones and lacks some. The sample lists tens of thousands of clones, roughly 87% seen once, with roughly 4% in the top ten. The source was PBMCs, collected from a glioma patient whose treatment included an IDH1 peptide vaccine. The receptor source for this set is a man aged 30 to 45 with glioma.

This chain uses TRBV27 with TRBJ2-2, with TRBD2 identical over 8 bases. V shed 7 bases, J shed 5 bases, and the junction held 9 bases outside the gene matches. The V gene's germline CDR1 is MNHEY and CDR2 SMNVEV (reference sequence). The CDR3 length is 15 residues. The chain's CDR3 is CASTTSGAATGELFF. CDR3 coding DNA: TGTGCCAGCACCACTAGCGGTGCTGCGACCGGGGAGCTGTTTTTT.

V and J are TRBV9 and TRBJ1-2; no clear D gene. Germline values: CDR1 SGDLS, CDR2 YYNGEE. With 0 bases removed from V and 1 base from J, the gap between germline ends came to 10 bases. CDR3 size: 15 residues. CDR3 nucleotide sequence: TGTGCCAGCAGCGTAGACGGGGAAATTAACTATGGCTACACCTTC. Translation: CASSVDGEINYGYTF. Variable domain in full (rest from reference TRBV9 and TRBJ1-2): DSGVTQTPKHLITATGQRVTLRCSPRSGDLSVYWYQQSLDQGLQFLIQYYNGEERAKGNILERFSAQQFPDLHSELNLSSLELGDSALYFCASSVDGEINYGYTFGSGTRLTVV.

The chain uses TRBV7-2 and TRBJ1-1; the D is unclear. Germline V CDR1 and CDR2: SGHTA, FQGNSA. V was pared by 0 bases and J by 0 bases, with 8 bases between. CDR3 length: 15 amino acids. The CDR3 nucleotides read TGTGCCAGCAGCTTAGCGCCAACGGTGAACACTGAAGCTTTCTTT. Translation: CASSLAPTVNTEAFF.

V and J are TRBV25-1 and TRBJ2-7, with TRBD1 matching 10 bases. CDR1 and CDR2 (germline): MGHDK, SYGVNS. Trimming took 6 bases from V and 0 from J; bases not matched to a gene: 11. The CDR3 totals 17 residues. CDR3 region: CASRGPGTGDGSYEQYF. CDR3 coding DNA: TGTGCCAGCAGGGGGCCCGGGACAGGGGATGGCTCCTACGAGCAGTACTTC.